Listed here are 24 T cell receptor beta chains from one sample, sequenced in a study of T cell responses to AZD1222 COVID-19 vaccine. Sequencing was performed with immunoSEQ multiplex PCR; in TCRdb, only in-frame clones are kept and a portion is missing. The top ten hold approximately 0.97% of the sample, which has about 160,000 clones, 93% seen once. The sequencing here drew on peripheral blood, taken on day 0 of AZD1222 vaccination. The receptors were sampled from an adult in good health.

The genes are TRBV6-5 and TRBJ2-2, with D unclear. The V gene's germline CDR1 is MNHEY and CDR2 SVGAGI. Trimming pared 4 bases from V and 1 base from J, leaving 13 bases between. The CDR3 is 16 residues long. The CDR3 reads CASSSSLDGNTGELFF. CDR3 DNA: TGTGCCAGCAGTTCCAGCCTGGACGGGAACACCGGGGAGCTGTTTTTT.

This chain links TRBV27 with TRBJ1-6; 8 nucleotides match TRBD1. CDR3 length: 14 amino acids. Germline CDR1 MNHEY, CDR2 SMNVEV (reference sequence). The junction had 6 bases not matched to a gene; V was cut back by 5 bases and J by 9 bases. The CDR3 reads CASSRQGLSSPLHF. The CDR3 DNA is TGTGCCAGCAGTCGACAGGGGCTCAGTTCACCCCTCCACTTT.

The rearrangement links TRBV5-1 to TRBJ1-2, with no clear D. This CDR3 region has 14 residues. The ends were cut back, 3 bases at V and 4 bases at J, with 13 bases in the middle. Germline values: CDR1 SGHRS, CDR2 YFSETQ. Here the CDR3 reads CASSSGPGSYGYTF. In nucleotides, the CDR3 is TGCGCCAGCAGCTCCGGACCGGGCAGCTATGGCTACACCTTC.

This clone was counted once. This chain connects TRBV6-2 or TRBV6-3 to TRBJ2-7; D might be TRBD1 (5 bases). Trimming removed 5 bases from V and 0 bases from J, with 14 bases in between. Germline CDR1 and CDR2: MNHEY and SVGEGT. The CDR3 covers 15 residues. This CDR3 is CASSSHRSHSYEQYF. The CDR3 bases are TGTGCCAGCAGTAGTCACAGGTCTCACTCCTACGAGCAGTACTTC.

The chain carries TRBV4-2 and TRBJ2-2, with D uncertain. Trimming removed 2 bases from V and 6 bases from J, with 10 bases in between. The length of the CDR3 is 14 residues. From germline, CDR1 is LGHNA and CDR2 YNFKEQ. The CDR3 region is CASSQQGQAGELFF. As DNA, the CDR3 is TGTGCCAGCAGCCAACAAGGGCAGGCCGGGGAGCTGTTTTTT.

The V call is TRBV19, the J call TRBJ1-2; D gene ambiguous. The CDR3 is 15 amino acids. Deletions cut 4 bases from V and 4 bases from J, with 16 bases between. CDR1 LNHDA and CDR2 SQIVND come from the germline V gene (reference sequence). The CDR3 region is CASSNFGFGSYGYTF. CDR3 nucleotide sequence: TGTGCCAGTAGTAATTTTGGATTCGGGAGCTATGGCTACACCTTC.

The chain combines TRBV19 with TRBJ2-2; TRBD2 aligns across 15 bases. Unmatched junction bases numbered 5, after V lost 3 bases and J lost 0 bases. CDR3 length equals 19 residues. Germline V CDR1 and CDR2: LNHDA, SQIVND (reference sequence). The CDR3, as DNA: TGTGCCAGTAGTATGGGACTAGCGGGGGGCTATTCGAACACCGGGGAGCTGTTTTTT. This translates into CASSMGLAGGYSNTGELFF.

The chain is built from TRBV11-2 and TRBJ2-5; D could derive from TRBD1 or TRBD2 (5 bases each). Germline CDR1 and CDR2: SGHAT and FQNNGV. The V and J ends lost 5 bases and 4 bases respectively, with 14 bases between them. This CDR3 comprises 14 residues. CDR3 sequence: CASSRGGQTETQYF. As DNA, the CDR3 is TGTGCCAGCAGCCGGGGCGGCCAAACAGAGACCCAGTACTTC.

This chain uses TRBV9 with TRBJ1-1; 9 bases match TRBD1. The CDR3 consists of 15 residues. V shed 3 bases and J 1 base; nucleotides not matched to a gene: 4. Germline CDR1 SGDLS, CDR2 YYNGEE. CDR3 nucleotides: TGTGCCAGCAGCGGTGGGACAGGGAAGAACACTGAAGCTTTCTTT. Protein sequence: CASSGGTGKNTEAFF.

The chain carries TRBV7-9 and TRBJ2-7, with 8 bases that match TRBD2. Trimming removed 8 bases from V and 6 bases from J; junction bases left unmatched: 6. This CDR3 is 12 amino acids long. The V gene's germline CDR1 is SEHNR and CDR2 FQNEAQ (reference sequence). This chain's CDR3 is CASARGEVEQYF. For the CDR3, the DNA is TGTGCCAGCGCGCGGGGGGAAGTCGAGCAGTACTTC.

This sequence joins TRBV13 and TRBJ2-3; D not certain. V was pared by 5 bases and J by 1 base, with 7 bases between. This CDR3 contains 13 residues. CDR1 is PRHDT, CDR2 FYEKMQ, per germline (reference sequence). The CDR3 reads CASSPQGTDTQYF. The CDR3 bases are TGTGCCAGCAGCCCCCAGGGCACAGATACGCAGTATTTT.

The chain carries TRBV11-2 and TRBJ1-1, with TRBD1 as a possible D gene (6 bases). V lost 4 bases and J lost 9, with 9 bases in between. CDR1 and CDR2 from the germline V gene are SGHAT and FQNNGV. The CDR3 covers 11 residues. The CDR3 DNA reads TGTGCCAGCAGCTCCAGGGGTAAAGCTTTCTTT. Its protein is CASSSRGKAFF.

J is TRBJ2-5 and V is TRBV4-2; D ambiguous. Germline CDR1 reads LGHNA; CDR2 reads YNFKEQ. The CDR3 runs 11 residues. Between the trimmed V and J ends, which lost 0 bases and 4 bases, there was a span of 0 bases. For the CDR3, the DNA is TGTGCCAGCAGCCAAGAAGAGACCCAGTACTTC. This sequence encodes CASSQEETQYF.

V usage is TRBV30 and J usage is TRBJ1-5; D is perhaps TRBD1 (5 bases). This CDR3 has 13 residues. The germline gives CDR1 GTSNPN, CDR2 SVGIG (reference sequence). Trimming removed 3 bases from V and 4 bases from J, with 10 bases in between. CDR3 DNA sequence: TGTGCCTGGAGCCAGGGATTGAATCAGCCCCAGCATTTT. Encoded protein: CAWSQGLNQPQHF. The full variable domain, in which reference TRBV30 and TRBJ1-5 provide the parts outside the CDR3, is SQTIHQWPATLVQPVGSPLSLECTVEGTSNPNLYWYRQAAGRGLQLLFYSVGIGQISSEVPQNLSASRPQDRQFILSSKKLLLSDSGFYLCAWSQGLNQPQHFGDGTRLSIL.

CDR3 protein: CASSGARENTEAFF. DNA of the CDR3: TGTGCCAGCAGTGGGGCCCGTGAGAACACTGAAGCTTTCTTT. J is TRBJ1-1 and V is TRBV2; no firm D call. CDR3 length equals 14 residues. V lost 4 bases, J lost 1 base, and 10 bases lay in between. The V gene's germline CDR1 is SNHLY and CDR2 FYNNEI.

The genes are TRBV4-1 and TRBJ1-2; D unclear. This CDR3 comprises 14 residues. Trimming removed 2 bases at V and 2 bases at J, with 9 bases between. CDR1 and CDR2 from the germline V gene are MGHRA and YSYEKL. The CDR3 reads CASSQTTLNYGYTF. For the CDR3, the DNA is TGCGCCAGCAGCCAAACGACACTAAACTATGGCTACACCTTC.

The rearrangement uses TRBV27 and TRBJ1-2; a weak D match, TRBD1 (6 bases). In germline, CDR1 is MNHEY, CDR2 SMNVEV (reference sequence). The CDR3 spans 15 residues. Trimming shortened V by 5 bases and J by 5 bases, and 18 bases separated the two germline ends. CDR3 sequence reads: CASSPTPGTLYGYTF. CDR3 in DNA: TGTGCCAGCAGTCCTACCCCAGGGACACTTTATGGCTACACCTTC.

The rearrangement joins TRBV28 to TRBJ2-1; D is perhaps TRBD1 (5 bases). Deletions cut 2 bases from V and 0 bases from J, with 14 bases between. Germline CDR1 is MDHEN and CDR2 is SYDVKM. This CDR3 is 17 amino acids long. The CDR3 loop is CASSLLWTTHSYNEQFF. The CDR3 bases are TGTGCCAGCAGTTTACTTTGGACAACACACTCCTACAATGAGCAGTTCTTC. Based on the CDR3 plus reference TRBV28 and TRBJ2-1, the full variable domain is DVKVTQSSRYLVKRTGEKVFLECVQDMDHENMFWYRQDPGLGLRLIYFSYDVKMKEKGDIPEGYSVSREKKERFSLILESASTNQTSMYLCASSLLWTTHSYNEQFFGPGTRLTVL.

The chain couples TRBV9 to TRBJ1-4; D is perhaps TRBD1 (6 bases). V was pared by 4 bases and J by 8 bases, with 12 bases between. The CDR3 contains 13 residues. The V gene's germline CDR1 is SGDLS and CDR2 YYNGEE. The CDR3 loop reads CASSRTGSEKLFF. In nucleotides, the CDR3 is TGTGCCAGCAGCCGTACAGGGAGCGAAAAACTGTTTTTT.

The chain joins TRBV5-1 to TRBJ2-5, with TRBD1 matching over 7 bases. Trimming at V came to 0 bases and at J to 13 bases, leaving 6 bases not matched to a gene. Germline CDR1 is SGHRS and CDR2 is YFSETQ. The CDR3 totals 12 residues. CDR3 sequence reads: CASSLGQGSWYF. DNA of the CDR3: TGCGCCAGCAGCTTGGGACAGGGATCTTGGTACTTC.

This sequence joins TRBV7-8 and TRBJ1-1; D gene unclear. Germline CDR1 SGHVS, CDR2 FQNEAQ. The CDR3 is made up of 13 amino acids. V was pared by 1 base and J by 11 bases, with 14 bases between. Here the CDR3 DNA reads TGTGCCAGCAGCTTAGAGAAGGGCAGGACGGCTTTCTTT. Its translation is CASSLEKGRTAFF.

This clone was counted a single time. The chain recombines TRBV11-2 with TRBJ1-1, with a tentative D call TRBD1 (5 bases). Trimming pared 7 bases from V and 1 base from J, leaving 10 bases between. Germline V gene lookup returns CDR1 SGHAT and CDR2 FQNNGV. The CDR3 contains 13 residues. The CDR3 sequence is CASNRQGNTEAFF. DNA of the CDR3: TGTGCCAGCAATCGCCAGGGGAACACTGAAGCTTTCTTT.

This rearrangement joins TRBV2 to TRBJ2-1; D may be TRBD1 or TRBD2 (6 bases each). Between the trimmed V and J ends, which lost 8 bases and 9 bases, there was a span of 20 bases. The length of the CDR3 is 14 residues. The V gene's germline CDR1 is SNHLY and CDR2 FYNNEI. CDR3 DNA: TGTGCCAGCGGGTTACGGGGGCCCCTAGGTGAGCAGTTCTTC. Translated, it gives CASGLRGPLGEQFF.

V is TRBV5-1 and J is TRBJ2-2, with a weak D call TRBD1 (6 bases). Germline-derived CDR1 and CDR2 are SGHRS and YFSETQ. The CDR3 is made up of 16 amino acids. Trimming removed 4 bases from V and 0 bases from J, with 13 bases in between. The CDR3 DNA follows: TGCGCCAGCAGCCCCTCCGGGACAACGAACACCGGGGAGCTGTTTTTT. Its protein is CASSPSGTTNTGELFF.